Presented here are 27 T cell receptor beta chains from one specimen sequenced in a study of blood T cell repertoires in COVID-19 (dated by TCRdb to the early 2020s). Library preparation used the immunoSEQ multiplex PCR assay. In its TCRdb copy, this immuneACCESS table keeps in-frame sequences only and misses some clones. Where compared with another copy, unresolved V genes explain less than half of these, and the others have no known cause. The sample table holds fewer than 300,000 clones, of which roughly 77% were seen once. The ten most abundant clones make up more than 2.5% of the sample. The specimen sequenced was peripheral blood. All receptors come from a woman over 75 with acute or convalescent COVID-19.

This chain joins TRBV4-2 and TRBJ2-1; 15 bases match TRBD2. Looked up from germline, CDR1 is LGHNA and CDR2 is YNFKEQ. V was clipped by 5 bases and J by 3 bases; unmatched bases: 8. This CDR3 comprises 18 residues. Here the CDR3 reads CASSYTGTSGRYYNEQFF. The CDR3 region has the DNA TGTGCCAGCAGCTACACCGGGACTAGCGGGAGGTACTACAATGAGCAGTTCTTC.

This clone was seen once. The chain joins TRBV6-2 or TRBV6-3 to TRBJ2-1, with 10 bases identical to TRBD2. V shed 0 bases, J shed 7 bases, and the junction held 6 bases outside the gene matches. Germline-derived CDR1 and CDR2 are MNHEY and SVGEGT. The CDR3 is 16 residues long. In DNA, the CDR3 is TGTGCCAGCAGTTACTCAGCGGGAGGGCTGGGGAATGAGCAGTTCTTC. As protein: CASSYSAGGLGNEQFF.

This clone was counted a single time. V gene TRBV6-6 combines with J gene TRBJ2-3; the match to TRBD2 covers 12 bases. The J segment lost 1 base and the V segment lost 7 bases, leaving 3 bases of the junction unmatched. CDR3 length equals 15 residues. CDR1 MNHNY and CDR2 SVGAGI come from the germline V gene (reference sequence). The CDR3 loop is CASNGLAGRTDTQYF. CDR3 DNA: TGTGCCAGCAACGGACTAGCGGGGCGCACAGATACGCAGTATTTT.

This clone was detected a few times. DNA of the CDR3: TGTGCCAGCACGACAGCGGGGAACAATCAGCCCCAGCATTTT. This sequence encodes CASTTAGNNQPQHF. The rearrangement links TRBV2 to TRBJ1-5; a possible D gene is TRBD1 (5 bases). The length of the CDR3 is 14 residues. CDR1 is SNHLY and CDR2 is FYNNEI in the germline V gene. Trimming left V 7 bases short and J 3 bases short, with 13 bases between.

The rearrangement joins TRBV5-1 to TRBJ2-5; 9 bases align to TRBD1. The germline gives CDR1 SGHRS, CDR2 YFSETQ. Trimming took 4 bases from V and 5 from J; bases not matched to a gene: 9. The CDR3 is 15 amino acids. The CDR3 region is CASSPPGQGVETQYF. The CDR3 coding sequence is TGCGCCAGCAGCCCTCCGGGACAGGGAGTGGAGACCCAGTACTTC.

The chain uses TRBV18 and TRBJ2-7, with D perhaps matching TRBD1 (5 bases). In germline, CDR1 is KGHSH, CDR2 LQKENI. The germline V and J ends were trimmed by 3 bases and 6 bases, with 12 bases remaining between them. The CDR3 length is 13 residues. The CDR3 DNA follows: TGTGCCAGCTCACCGGCAGCAGGGTTCGAGCAGTACTTC. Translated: CASSPAAGFEQYF.

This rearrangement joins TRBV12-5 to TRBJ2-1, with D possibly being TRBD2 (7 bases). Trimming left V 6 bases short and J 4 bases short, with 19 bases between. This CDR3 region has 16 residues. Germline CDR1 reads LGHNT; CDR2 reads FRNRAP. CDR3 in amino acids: CASGSRGGGGYNEQFF. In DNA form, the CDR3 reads TGTGCTAGTGGCTCGCGGGGAGGGGGAGGTTACAATGAGCAGTTCTTC.

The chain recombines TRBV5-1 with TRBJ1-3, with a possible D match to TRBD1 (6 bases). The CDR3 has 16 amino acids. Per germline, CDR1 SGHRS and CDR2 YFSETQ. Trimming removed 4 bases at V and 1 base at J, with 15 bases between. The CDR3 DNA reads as TGCGCCAGCAGCCCGGAACAGGGTGTTTCTGGAAACACCATATATTTT. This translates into CASSPEQGVSGNTIYF.

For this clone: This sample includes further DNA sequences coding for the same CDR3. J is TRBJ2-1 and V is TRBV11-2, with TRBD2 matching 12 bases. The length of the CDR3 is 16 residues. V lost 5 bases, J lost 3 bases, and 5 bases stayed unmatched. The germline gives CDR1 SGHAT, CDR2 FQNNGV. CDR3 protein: CASSLRLAGVYNEQFF. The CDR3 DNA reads TGTGCCAGCAGCCTGAGACTAGCGGGGGTCTACAATGAGCAGTTCTTC.

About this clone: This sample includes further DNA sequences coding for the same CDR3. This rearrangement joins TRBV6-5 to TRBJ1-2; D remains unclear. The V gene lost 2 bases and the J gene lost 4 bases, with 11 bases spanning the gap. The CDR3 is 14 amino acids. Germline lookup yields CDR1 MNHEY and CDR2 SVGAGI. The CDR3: CASSYARRGYGYTF. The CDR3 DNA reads TGTGCCAGCAGTTACGCAAGACGGGGCTATGGCTACACCTTC.

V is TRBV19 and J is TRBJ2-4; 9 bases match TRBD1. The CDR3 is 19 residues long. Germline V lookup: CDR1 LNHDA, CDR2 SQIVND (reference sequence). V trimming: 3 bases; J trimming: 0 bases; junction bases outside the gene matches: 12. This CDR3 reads CASSMEMGQGFLAKNIQYF. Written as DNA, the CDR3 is TGTGCCAGTAGTATGGAAATGGGACAGGGATTCCTAGCCAAAAACATTCAGTACTTC. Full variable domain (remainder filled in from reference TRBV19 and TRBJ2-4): DGGITQSPKYLFRKEGQNVTLSCEQNLNHDAMYWYRQDPGQGLRLIYYSQIVNDFQKGDIAEGYSVSREKKESFPLTVTSAQKNPTAFYLCASSMEMGQGFLAKNIQYFGAGTRLSVL.

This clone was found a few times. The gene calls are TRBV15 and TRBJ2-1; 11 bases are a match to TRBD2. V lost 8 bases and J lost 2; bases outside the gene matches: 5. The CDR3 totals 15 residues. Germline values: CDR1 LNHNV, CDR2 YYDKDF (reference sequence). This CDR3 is CATRTSGLPYNEQFF. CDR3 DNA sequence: TGTGCCACCCGGACTAGCGGGCTTCCCTACAATGAGCAGTTCTTC.

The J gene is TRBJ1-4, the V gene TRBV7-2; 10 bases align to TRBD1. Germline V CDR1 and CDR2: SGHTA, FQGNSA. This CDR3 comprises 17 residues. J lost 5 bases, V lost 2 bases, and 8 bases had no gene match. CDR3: CASSLRARTGGNEKLFF. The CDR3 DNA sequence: TGTGCCAGCAGCTTAAGGGCCCGGACAGGGGGGAATGAAAAACTGTTTTTT.

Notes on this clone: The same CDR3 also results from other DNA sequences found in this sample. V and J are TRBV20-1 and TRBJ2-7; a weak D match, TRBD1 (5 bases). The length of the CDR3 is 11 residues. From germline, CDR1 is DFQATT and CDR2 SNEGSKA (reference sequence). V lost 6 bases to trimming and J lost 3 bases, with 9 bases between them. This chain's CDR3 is CSARQNYEQYF. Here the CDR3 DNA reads TGCAGTGCCAGACAGAACTACGAGCAGTACTTC.

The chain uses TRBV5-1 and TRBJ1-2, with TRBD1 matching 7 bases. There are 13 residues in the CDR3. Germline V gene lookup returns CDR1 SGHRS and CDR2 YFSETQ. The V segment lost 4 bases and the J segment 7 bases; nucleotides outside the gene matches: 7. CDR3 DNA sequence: TGCGCCAGCAGCAACGACAGGGTCGGTGGCTACACCTTC. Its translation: CASSNDRVGGYTF.

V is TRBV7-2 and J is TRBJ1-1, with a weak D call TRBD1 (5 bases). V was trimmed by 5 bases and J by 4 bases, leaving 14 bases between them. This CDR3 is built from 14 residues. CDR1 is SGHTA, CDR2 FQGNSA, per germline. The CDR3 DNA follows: TGTGCCAGCAGCCTGCAGGGTGGCGTCACTGAAGCTTTCTTT. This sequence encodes CASSLQGGVTEAFF.

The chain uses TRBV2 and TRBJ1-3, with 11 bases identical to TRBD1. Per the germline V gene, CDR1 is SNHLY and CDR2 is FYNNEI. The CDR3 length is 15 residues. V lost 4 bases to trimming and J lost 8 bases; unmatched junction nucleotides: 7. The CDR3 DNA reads TGTGCCAGCAGTGGCGGACAGGGGGCCCGAGACACCATATATTTT. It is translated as CASSGGQGARDTIYF.

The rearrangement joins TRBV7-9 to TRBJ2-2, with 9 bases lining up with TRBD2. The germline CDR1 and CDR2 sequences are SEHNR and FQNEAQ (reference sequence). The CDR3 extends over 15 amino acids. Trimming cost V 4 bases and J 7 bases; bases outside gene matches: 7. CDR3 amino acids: CASSYRRGGVGELFF. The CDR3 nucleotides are TGTGCCAGCAGCTACCGGCGGGGGGGCGTCGGGGAGCTGTTTTTT.

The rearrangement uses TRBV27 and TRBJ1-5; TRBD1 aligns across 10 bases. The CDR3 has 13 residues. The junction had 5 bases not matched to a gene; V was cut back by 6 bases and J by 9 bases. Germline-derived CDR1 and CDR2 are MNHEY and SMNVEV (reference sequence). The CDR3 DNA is TGTGCCAGCAGCGGGACAGGGGCCGCGCCCCAGCATTTT. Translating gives CASSGTGAAPQHF.

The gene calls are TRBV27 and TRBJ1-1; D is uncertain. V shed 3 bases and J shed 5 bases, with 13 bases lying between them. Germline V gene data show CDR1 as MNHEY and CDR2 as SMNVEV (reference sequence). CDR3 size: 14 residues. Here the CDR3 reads CASSFGVYQTEAFF. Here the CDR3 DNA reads TGTGCCAGCAGTTTCGGGGTTTATCAGACTGAAGCTTTCTTT.

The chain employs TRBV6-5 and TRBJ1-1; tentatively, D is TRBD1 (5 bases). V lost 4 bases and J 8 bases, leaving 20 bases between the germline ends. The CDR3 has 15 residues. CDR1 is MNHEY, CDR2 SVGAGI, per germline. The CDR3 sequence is CASSFDRTPPKEAFF. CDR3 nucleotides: TGTGCCAGCAGTTTTGACAGAACTCCCCCGAAGGAAGCTTTCTTT.

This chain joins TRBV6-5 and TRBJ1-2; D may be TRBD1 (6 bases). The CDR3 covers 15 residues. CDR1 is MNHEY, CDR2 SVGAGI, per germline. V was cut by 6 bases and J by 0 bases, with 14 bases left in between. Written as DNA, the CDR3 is TGTGCCAGCAGACCAAGGACAGCAACTAACTATGGCTACACCTTC. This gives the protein CASRPRTATNYGYTF.

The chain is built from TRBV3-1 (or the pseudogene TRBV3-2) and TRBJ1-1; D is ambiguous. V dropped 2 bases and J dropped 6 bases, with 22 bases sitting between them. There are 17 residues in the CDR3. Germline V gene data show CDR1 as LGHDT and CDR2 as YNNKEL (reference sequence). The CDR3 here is CASSQRRGSLAGSEAFF. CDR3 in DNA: TGTGCCAGCAGCCAACGTCGAGGATCCCTAGCGGGATCTGAAGCTTTCTTT.

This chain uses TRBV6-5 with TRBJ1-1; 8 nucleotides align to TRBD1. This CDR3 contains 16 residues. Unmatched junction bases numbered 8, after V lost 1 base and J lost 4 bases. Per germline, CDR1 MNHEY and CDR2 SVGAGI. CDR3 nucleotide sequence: TGTGCCAGCAGTTACTATTCTCAGGGGGCGATCACTGAAGCTTTCTTT. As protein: CASSYYSQGAITEAFF.

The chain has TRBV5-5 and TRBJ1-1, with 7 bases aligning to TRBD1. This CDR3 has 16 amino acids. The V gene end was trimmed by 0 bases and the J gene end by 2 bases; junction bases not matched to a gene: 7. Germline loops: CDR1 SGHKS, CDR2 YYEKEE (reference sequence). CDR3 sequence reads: CASSLGRGRLNTEAFF. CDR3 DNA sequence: TGTGCCAGCAGCTTGGGGAGGGGGCGGTTAAACACTGAAGCTTTCTTT.

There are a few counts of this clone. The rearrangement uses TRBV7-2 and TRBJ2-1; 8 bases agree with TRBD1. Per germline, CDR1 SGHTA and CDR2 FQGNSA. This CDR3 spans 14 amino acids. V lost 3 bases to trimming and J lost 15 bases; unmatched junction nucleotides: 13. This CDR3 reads CASSFPPDRDGGFF. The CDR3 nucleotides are TGTGCCAGCAGCTTCCCCCCGGACAGGGATGGTGGGTTCTTC.

CDR3 protein: CASSEAFWAGAGIQYF. The CDR3 DNA is TGTGCCAGCAGTGAAGCGTTTTGGGCAGGGGCGGGCATTCAGTACTTC. The V and J genes are TRBV6-1 and TRBJ2-4, with D possibly being TRBD1 (6 bases). The CDR3 length is 16 residues. Germline-derived CDR1 and CDR2 are MNHNS and SASEGT. V was shortened by 0 bases and J by 9 bases, with 18 bases between the two germline ends.